Described below is a single TCR beta chain sequence and its context. This entry is derived from a study of blood T cell repertoires in COVID-19. Across the study: Spain, Italy and the United States supplied samples that represented acute and convalescent COVID-19.

The data were produced by immunoSEQ multiplex PCR, yet TCRdb's version contains in-frame clones alone and is incomplete. Here the sample spans roughly 180,000 clones, 84% being singletons. In germline, CDR1 is SQVTM, CDR2 ANQGSEA. CDR3 length equals 14 residues. With V trimmed by 4 bases and J by 4 bases, 7 bases remained unmatched. The origin of this receptor is a human donor in a cohort sampled during active COVID-19. The sequenced material came from peripheral blood. V usage is TRBV29-1 and J usage is TRBJ2-1; TRBD2 agrees at 7 bases. The DNA of the CDR3 is TGCAGCGTTGTTGGCGGGGGAATTTACAATGAGCAGTTCTTC. It translates to CSVVGGGIYNEQFF.